This TCR beta chain was sequenced during a study of T cell responses to AZD1222 COVID-19 vaccine. General study results and limits: An increase in Spike-specific TCR breadth and depth was observed after two AZD1222 doses.

Generated by immunoSEQ multiplex PCR, the TCRdb table keeps only in-frame clones and is missing some. The data show around 150,000 clones, 92% seen once. With respect to this clone: Its antigen is undetermined.

The CDR3 is made up of 13 amino acids. Germline V gene data show CDR1 as SGHRS and CDR2 as YFSETQ. The V end was cut by 3 bases, the J end by 5 bases, with 11 bases between. The sequence derives from an adult who received the AZD1222 COVID-19 vaccine. The genes are TRBV5-1 and TRBJ2-5, with a weak D call TRBD1 (5 bases). Sequenced here: peripheral blood, sampled 28 days after the second AZD1222 dose. The CDR3 DNA reads as TGCGCCAGCAGCTCCCAGGGCCGGGAGACCCAGTACTTC. This translates into CASSSQGRETQYF.